The 13 T cell receptor beta chains in this list originate from one sample, sequenced in a study of blood T cells in healthy people across ages. Through a sample-barcoded 5' primer and a J-beta primer mix, a second PCR was run for roughly 6 to 12 cycles. TCRdb reanalysed the 5' RACE reads using MiXCR and keeps one entry per CDR3 protein. The data contain about 2 million distinct CDR3 sequences, approximately 50% of them singletons. Sequenced: blood. These receptors originate from a woman aged 35 to 49 in good health.

V and J are TRBV6-5 and TRBJ2-3; 8 bases are shared with TRBD2. V trimming: 2 bases; J trimming: 5 bases; junction bases outside the gene matches: 12. The CDR3 runs to 17 residues. CDR1 is MNHEY and CDR2 is SVGAGI in the germline V gene. CDR3 amino acids: CASSYVGPSGFGDTQYF. CDR3 nucleotide sequence: TGTGCCAGCAGTTACGTGGGGCCTAGCGGGTTCGGAGATACGCAGTATTTT.

The chain is built from TRBV4-3 and TRBJ1-4; D is unclear. Germline values: CDR1 LGHNA, CDR2 YSLEER. Trimming removed 4 bases at V and 5 bases at J, with 11 bases between. The CDR3 is made up of 14 amino acids. The CDR3 is CASSPQFSNEKLFF. In DNA, the CDR3 is TGCGCCAGCAGCCCCCAATTTTCGAATGAAAAACTGTTTTTT.

The V and J genes are TRBV7-2 and TRBJ2-3, with 8 bases lining up with TRBD2. CDR1 and CDR2 from the germline V gene are SGHTA and FQGNSA. Trimming cost V 5 bases and J 0 bases; bases outside gene matches: 7. This CDR3 is 16 amino acids long. The CDR3 sequence is CASSKISGGSTDTQYF. Here the CDR3 DNA reads TGTGCCAGCAGCAAGATCTCGGGGGGGAGCACAGATACGCAGTATTTT.

In regard to this clonotype: An end of the junction does not agree with germline; a read error may underlie this. This CDR3 is CASSLEGCQESQYF. CDR3 in DNA: TGCGCCAGCAGCTTGGAAGGGTGCCAAGAGAGCCAGTACTTC. V and J are TRBV5-1 and TRBJ2-5; unclear D gene. Germline V CDR1 and CDR2: SGHRS, YFSETQ. CDR3 length equals 14 residues.

This chain uses TRBV24-1 with TRBJ1-2; 10 nucleotides align to TRBD1. This CDR3 has 15 residues. J lost 2 bases, V lost 4 bases, and 3 bases had no gene match. CDR1 and CDR2 from the germline V gene are KGHDR and SFDVKD. CDR3 residues: CATSDQGQGNYGYTF. In DNA form, the CDR3 reads TGTGCCACCAGTGACCAGGGACAGGGGAACTATGGCTACACCTTC.

The chain is built from TRBV6-1 and TRBJ1-2; the D is unclear. The germline V and J ends were trimmed by 4 bases and 8 bases, with 8 bases remaining between them. The CDR3 contains 11 residues. The V gene's germline CDR1 is MNHNS and CDR2 SASEGT. CDR3 nucleotides: TGTGCCAGCAGTGGACACTGGGGCTACACCTTC. It translates to CASSGHWGYTF.

The CDR3 region is CASSQDHTAYEQYF. The CDR3 bases are TGCGCCAGCAGCCAAGATCACACCGCCTACGAGCAGTACTTC. The chain is built from TRBV4-1 and TRBJ2-7; the D is unclear. Germline assignment: CDR1 MGHRA and CDR2 YSYEKL. Trimming cost V 0 bases and J 2 bases, with 8 bases left between them. The CDR3 sequence is 14 residues long.

The rearrangement uses TRBV4-1 and TRBJ2-7; 9 nucleotides line up with TRBD1. V lost 3 bases, J lost 0 bases, and 9 bases stayed unmatched. This CDR3 region has 17 residues. Germline V CDR1 and CDR2: MGHRA, YSYEKL. CDR3 region: CASSHLMGQGFSYEQYF. In DNA, the CDR3 is TGCGCCAGCAGCCACCTTATGGGACAGGGCTTCTCCTACGAGCAGTACTTC.

The chain has TRBV4-3 and TRBJ2-3; perhaps TRBD1 as D (5 bases). V lost 2 bases to trimming and J lost 3 bases, with 12 bases between them. The CDR3 extends over 15 amino acids. Germline lookup yields CDR1 LGHNA and CDR2 YSLEER. CDR3 bases: TGCGCCAGCAGCCAACTCTACGACAGTACAGATACGCAGTATTTT. Its translation is CASSQLYDSTDTQYF.

This chain uses TRBV12-3 or TRBV12-4 with TRBJ1-2; D possibly corresponds to TRBD1 (5 bases). The germline V and J ends were trimmed by 6 bases and 4 bases, with 21 bases remaining between them. CDR3 length: 16 residues. CDR3 sequence (DNA): TGTGCCAGCAGCCCCCGGGGGGAAGGGCCGGTCTATGGCTACACCTTC. This gives the protein CASSPRGEGPVYGYTF.

The V gene is TRBV13, the J gene TRBJ2-7; 9 nucleotides line up with TRBD2. V shed 5 bases and J 4 bases; nucleotides not matched to a gene: 3. This CDR3 has 13 residues. Germline assignment: CDR1 PRHDT and CDR2 FYEKMQ (reference sequence). The CDR3 sequence is CASSDLAGYEQYF. The CDR3 coding sequence is TGTGCCAGCAGCGACCTAGCGGGGTACGAGCAGTACTTC.

Comment on this clonotype: A much larger clone differs from this one at a single base, so this may be a read error. This rearrangement joins TRBV19 to TRBJ2-7; possibly TRBD1 for D (5 bases). Between the trimmed V and J ends, which lost 7 bases and 7 bases, there was a span of 14 bases. The CDR3 extends over 12 amino acids. CDR1 is LNHDA, CDR2 SQIVND, per germline (reference sequence). The CDR3 loop is CASNPGYNEQYF. CDR3 sequence (DNA): TGTGCCAGTAACCCAGGGTACAATGAGCAGTACTTC.

The chain carries TRBV18 and TRBJ2-5, with D possibly called TRBD1 or TRBD2 (5 bases each). The V end lost 5 bases, the J end lost 5 bases, and 18 bases lay between the germline ends. CDR1 KGHSH and CDR2 LQKENI come from the germline V gene. The CDR3 extends over 15 amino acids. The CDR3: CASSYRDGGLETQYF. The DNA for the CDR3 is TGTGCCAGCTCATACCGGGACGGCGGATTGGAGACCCAGTACTTC.